The sequence of this T cell receptor (beta chain) was determined in a study of cytomegalovirus exposure and HLA in healthy donors. A word on this clone: No antigen is known for it.

PCR amplification relied on 60 Vbeta primers (plus 13 Jbeta primers). Some clones are missing from TCRdb's copy, which holds only in-frame ones; the method was immunoSEQ multiplex PCR. The table includes hundreds of thousands of clones, over 65% detected once. Findings and caveats of the study: Common viral pathogens seemed to be connected with several of the most significant clusters, according to a later analysis. The study designated 150 to 200 TCR beta chains cytomegalovirus-associated. A link between a missense DCLRE1C variant and TCR beta V- and J-gene trimming emerged from a later analysis. A later analysis, which compared TCR beta chains of equal frequency, found the HLA-associated ones more clonally expanded.

CDR1 MGHRA and CDR2 YSYEKL come from the germline V gene. Between the trimmed V and J ends, which lost 1 base and 0 bases, there was a span of 14 bases. This CDR3 is built from 17 residues. The sequence was obtained from a young man in good health and CMV-seronegative. V is TRBV4-1 and J is TRBJ2-3; perhaps TRBD1 as D (5 bases). Sequenced: PBMCs. The CDR3 sequence: CASSQGVRRVSTDTQYF. The CDR3 region has the DNA TGCGCCAGCAGCCAAGGAGTTCGCAGGGTTAGCACAGATACGCAGTATTTT.